This T cell receptor (beta chain) was recorded in a study of shared clonotypes between healthy human individuals. Notes on the study in general: Though the depth was large, rarefaction showed that sorted-subset sequencing was incomplete. As a rule, naive subsets had a larger estimated richness than memory subsets.

The method was immunoSEQ multiplex PCR; TCRdb's version includes in-frame clones alone and lacks a portion of them. The table includes over a million clones, approximately 70% detected once. Of note for this clone: Its target is unknown.

Per germline, CDR1 WNHNN and CDR2 SYGVQD (reference sequence). The CDR3 loop spans 13 amino acids. The V end was cut by 1 base, the J end by 6 bases, with 8 bases between. Sequenced sample: memory CD4+ T cells sorted from blood. As for subset: CD45RA-negative fraction. This receptor was identified in a man younger than 30 in good health. The chain recombines TRBV10-1 with TRBJ2-3; D not certain. The CDR3 DNA is TGCGCCAGCAGTGAGTTCGGCAGGGATACGCAGTATTTT. This encodes CASSEFGRDTQYF.